Here is one T cell receptor (beta chain) with its context. Its antigen remains unknown. Germline trimming cut 0 bases from V and 6 bases from J; bases unmatched to any gene: 2. The germline CDR1 and CDR2 sequences are WNHNN and SYGVQD (reference sequence). CDR3 size: 14 residues. The sample belongs to a study of cytomegalovirus exposure and HLA in healthy donors. General study points: A classifier reportedly called cytomegalovirus status with high sensitivity and specificity. TRBV6-2, TRBV6-3 and some other V segments were unresolvable in 87-base-pair reads.

A multiplex PCR was run with 60 Vbeta primers and 13 Jbeta primers. Profiled with immunoSEQ multiplex PCR; TCRdb holds only in-frame clones, not every one. This table holds about 100,000 clones, almost 80% found once. V and J are TRBV10-1 and TRBJ1-2; 9 bases match TRBD1. The clonotype comes from a man in his 60s in good health and CMV-seropositive. The sequenced sample was PBMCs. The CDR3 DNA sequence: TGCGCCAGCAGTGAGTCAAACAGGGGGCATGGCTACACCTTC. This sequence encodes CASSESNRGHGYTF.